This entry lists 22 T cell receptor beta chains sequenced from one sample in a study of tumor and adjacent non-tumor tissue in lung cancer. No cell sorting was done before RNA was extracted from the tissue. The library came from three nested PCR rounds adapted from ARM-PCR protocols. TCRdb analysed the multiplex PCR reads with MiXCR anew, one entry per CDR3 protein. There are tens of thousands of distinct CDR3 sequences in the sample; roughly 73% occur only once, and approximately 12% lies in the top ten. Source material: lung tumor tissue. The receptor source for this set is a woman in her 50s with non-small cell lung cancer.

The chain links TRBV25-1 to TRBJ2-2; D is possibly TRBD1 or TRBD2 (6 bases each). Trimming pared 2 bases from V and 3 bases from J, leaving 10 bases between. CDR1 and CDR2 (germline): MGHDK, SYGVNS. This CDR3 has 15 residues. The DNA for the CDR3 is TGTGCCAGCAGTGAAGGAGGGGGGCACACCGGGGAGCTGTTTTTT. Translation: CASSEGGGHTGELFF.

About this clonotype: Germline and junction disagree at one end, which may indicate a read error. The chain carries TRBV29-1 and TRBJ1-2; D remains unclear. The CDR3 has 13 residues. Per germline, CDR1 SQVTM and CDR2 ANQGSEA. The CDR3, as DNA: TGCTGCGTTCGGACCGACGCAGGTTATGGCCACACCTTC. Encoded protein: CCVRTDAGYGHTF.

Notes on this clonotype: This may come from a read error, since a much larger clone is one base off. CDR3 sequence (DNA): TGTGCCCGGAGACAAGCGGGGGGCACAGATACGCAGTATTTT. The encoded protein is CARRQAGGTDTQYF. The rearrangement joins TRBV30 to TRBJ2-3, with 8 bases identical to TRBD2. Germline CDR1 GTSNPN, CDR2 SVGIG (reference sequence). The length of the CDR3 is 14 residues.

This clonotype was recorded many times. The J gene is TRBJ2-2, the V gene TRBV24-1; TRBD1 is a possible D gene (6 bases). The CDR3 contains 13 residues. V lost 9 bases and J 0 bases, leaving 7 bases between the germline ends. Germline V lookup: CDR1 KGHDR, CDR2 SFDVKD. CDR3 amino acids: CATGGANTGELFF. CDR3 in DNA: TGTGCCACCGGGGGCGCGAACACCGGGGAGCTGTTTTTT.

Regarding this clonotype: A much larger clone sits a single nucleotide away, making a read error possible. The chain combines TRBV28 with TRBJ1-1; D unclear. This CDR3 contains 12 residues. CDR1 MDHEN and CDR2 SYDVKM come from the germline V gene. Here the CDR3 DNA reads TGTGCCAGCACCAGGTTTAACACTGAAGCTCTCTTT. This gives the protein CASTRFNTEALF.

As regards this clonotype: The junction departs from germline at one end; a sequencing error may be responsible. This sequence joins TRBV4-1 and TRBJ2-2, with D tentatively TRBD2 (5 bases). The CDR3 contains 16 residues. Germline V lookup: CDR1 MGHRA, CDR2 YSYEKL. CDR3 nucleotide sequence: TGCGCCAGCAGCCAAGAAGGAGGTCTAGTGACCGGGGAACTGCTTTTT. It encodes CASSQEGGLVTGELLF.

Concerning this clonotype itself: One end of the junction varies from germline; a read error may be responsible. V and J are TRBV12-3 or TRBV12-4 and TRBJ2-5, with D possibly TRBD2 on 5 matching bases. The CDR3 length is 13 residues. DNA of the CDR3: TGCGCCAGCGGTTTAAGGCCCGGGGAGACCCAGTACTTC. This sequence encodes CASGLRPGETQYF.

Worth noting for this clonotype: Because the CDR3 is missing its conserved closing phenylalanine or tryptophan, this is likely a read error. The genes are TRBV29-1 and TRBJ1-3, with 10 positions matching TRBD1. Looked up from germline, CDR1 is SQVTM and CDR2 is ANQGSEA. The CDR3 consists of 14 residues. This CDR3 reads CSVSGTGAGSTIYY. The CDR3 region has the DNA TGCAGCGTATCCGGGACAGGGGCTGGAAGCACCATATATTAT.

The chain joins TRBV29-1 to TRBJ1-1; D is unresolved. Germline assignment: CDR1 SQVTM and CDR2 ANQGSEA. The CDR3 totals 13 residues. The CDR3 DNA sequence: TGCAGTGTCACATGGAGCGACGGCGCTGAAGCTTTCTTT. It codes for CSVTWSDGAEAFF.

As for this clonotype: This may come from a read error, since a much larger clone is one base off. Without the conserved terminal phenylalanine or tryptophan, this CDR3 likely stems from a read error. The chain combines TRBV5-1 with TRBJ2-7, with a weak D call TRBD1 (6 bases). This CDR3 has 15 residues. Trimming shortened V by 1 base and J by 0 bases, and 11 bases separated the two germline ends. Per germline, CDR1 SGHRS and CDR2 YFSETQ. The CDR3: CASSLQDRFSYEQYL. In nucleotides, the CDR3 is TGCGCCAGCAGCTTGCAAGACAGGTTCTCCTACGAGCAGTACTTG.

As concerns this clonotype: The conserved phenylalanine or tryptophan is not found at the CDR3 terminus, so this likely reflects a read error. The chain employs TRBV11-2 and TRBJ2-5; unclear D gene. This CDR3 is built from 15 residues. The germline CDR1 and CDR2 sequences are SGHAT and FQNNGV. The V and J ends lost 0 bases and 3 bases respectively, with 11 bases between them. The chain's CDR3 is CASSLEGTMKETQYL. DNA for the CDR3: TGTGCCAGCAGCTTAGAGGGTACCATGAAAGAGACCCAGTACCTC.

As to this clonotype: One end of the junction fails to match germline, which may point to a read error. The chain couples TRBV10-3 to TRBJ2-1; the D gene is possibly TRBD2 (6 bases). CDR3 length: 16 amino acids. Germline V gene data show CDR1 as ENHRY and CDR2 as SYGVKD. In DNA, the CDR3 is TGTGCCATCAGTGAGCCTGGACTAACGGGAAAGAATGAGCAGTTTTTC. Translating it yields CAISEPGLTGKNEQFF.

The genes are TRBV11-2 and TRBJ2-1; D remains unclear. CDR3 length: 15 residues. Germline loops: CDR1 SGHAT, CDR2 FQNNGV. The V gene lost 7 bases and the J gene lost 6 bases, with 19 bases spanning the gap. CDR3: CASTSLVGFFNEQFF. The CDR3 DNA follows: TGTGCCAGCACCTCTTTGGTGGGATTCTTCAATGAGCAGTTCTTC.

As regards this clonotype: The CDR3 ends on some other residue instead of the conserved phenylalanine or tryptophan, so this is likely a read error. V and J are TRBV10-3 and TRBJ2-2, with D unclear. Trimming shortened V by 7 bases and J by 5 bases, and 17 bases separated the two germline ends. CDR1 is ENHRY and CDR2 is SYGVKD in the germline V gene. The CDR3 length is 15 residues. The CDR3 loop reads CAITDNKGSTGELFS. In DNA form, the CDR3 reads TGTGCCATCACTGATAACAAGGGAAGTACCGGGGAGCTGTTTTCT.

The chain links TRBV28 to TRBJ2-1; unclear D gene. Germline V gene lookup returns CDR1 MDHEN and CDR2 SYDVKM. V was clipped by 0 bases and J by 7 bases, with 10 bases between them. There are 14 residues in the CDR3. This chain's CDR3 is CASSLWTERNEQFF. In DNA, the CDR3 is TGTGCCAGCAGTTTATGGACGGAAAGGAATGAGCAGTTCTTC.

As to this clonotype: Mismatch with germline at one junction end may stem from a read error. The CDR3, as DNA: TGTAGCGTCCCCATCGGGGGGAACCAAGAGATCCAGTACTTC. This codes for CSVPIGGNQEIQYF. This chain uses TRBV29-1 with TRBJ2-5; 7 nucleotides line up with TRBD2. The CDR3 consists of 14 residues. The germline V gene has CDR1 SQVTM and CDR2 ANQGSEA.

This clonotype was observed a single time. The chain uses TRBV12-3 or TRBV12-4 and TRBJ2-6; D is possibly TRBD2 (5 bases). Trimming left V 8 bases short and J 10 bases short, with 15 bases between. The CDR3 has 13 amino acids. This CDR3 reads CASRAPGVNVLTF. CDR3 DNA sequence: TGTGCCAGCCGCGCTCCCGGGGTTAACGTCCTGACTTTC.

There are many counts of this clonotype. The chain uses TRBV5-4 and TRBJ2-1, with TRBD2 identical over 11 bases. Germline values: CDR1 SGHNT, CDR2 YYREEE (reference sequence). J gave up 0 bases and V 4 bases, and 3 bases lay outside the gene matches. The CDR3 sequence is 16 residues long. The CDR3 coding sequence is TGTGCCAGCAGCAAGGGGACTAGCGGCTCCTACAATGAGCAGTTCTTC. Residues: CASSKGTSGSYNEQFF.

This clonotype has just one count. The CDR3 reads CASSSGANVLTF. The DNA of the CDR3 is TGTGCCAGCAGCTCTGGGGCCAACGTCCTGACTTTC. This sequence joins TRBV9 and TRBJ2-6; unclear D gene. Trimming left V 4 bases short and J 1 base short, with 0 bases between. The CDR3 is made up of 12 amino acids. Per germline, CDR1 SGDLS and CDR2 YYNGEE. The variable domain in full, completed from reference TRBV9 and TRBJ2-6, reads DSGVTQTPKHLITATGQRVTLRCSPRSGDLSVYWYQQSLDQGLQFLIQYYNGEERAKGNILERFSAQQFPDLHSELNLSSLELGDSALYFCASSSGANVLTFGAGSRLTVL.

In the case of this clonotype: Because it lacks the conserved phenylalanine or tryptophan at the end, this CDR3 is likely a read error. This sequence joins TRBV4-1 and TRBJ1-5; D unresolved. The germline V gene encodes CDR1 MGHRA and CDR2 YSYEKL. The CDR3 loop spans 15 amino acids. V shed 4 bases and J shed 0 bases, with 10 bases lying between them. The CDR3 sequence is CASSRVPGSNQPQHY. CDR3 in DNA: TGCGCCAGCAGCCGAGTACCTGGTAGCAATCAGCCCCAGCATTAT.

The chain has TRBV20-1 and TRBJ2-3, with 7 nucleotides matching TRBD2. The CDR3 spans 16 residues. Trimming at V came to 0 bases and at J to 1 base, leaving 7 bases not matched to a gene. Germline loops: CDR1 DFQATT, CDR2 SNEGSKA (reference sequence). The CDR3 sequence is CSARDLWTRGTDTQYF. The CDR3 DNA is TGCAGTGCTAGAGATCTTTGGACTAGGGGCACAGATACGCAGTATTTT.

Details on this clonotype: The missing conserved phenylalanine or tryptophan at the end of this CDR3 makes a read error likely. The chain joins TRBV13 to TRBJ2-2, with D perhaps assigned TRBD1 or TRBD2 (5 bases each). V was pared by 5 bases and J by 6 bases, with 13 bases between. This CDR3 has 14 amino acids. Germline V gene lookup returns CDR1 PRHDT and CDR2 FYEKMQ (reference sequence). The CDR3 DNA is TGTGCCAGCAGCAACCGGGACCTCGCCGGGGAGCTGTTTATT. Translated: CASSNRDLAGELFI.